This T cell receptor beta chain was captured by sequencing in a study of T cells in Graves' hyperthyroidism and ophthalmopathy (dated by TCRdb to the late 2010s). For the wider study: Peripheral blood was collected at initial diagnosis, before any treatment. For training and testing, the roughly 97 patients in the discovery cohort were randomly divided in a 7:3 ratio. The study also compared thyroid tissue and blood T-cell repertoires from more than 5 Graves' hyperthyroidism patients. After blood sampling, hyperthyroidism patients were treated with methimazole at a starting dose of 30 mg daily, and ophthalmopathy patients were treated with high-dose intravenous methylprednisolone. Whether ophthalmopathy could be predicted prospectively was tested in an independent validation cohort made up of some 20 hyperthyroidism patients plus 17 patients who later progressed to ophthalmopathy. A discovery cohort of about 100 patients, roughly 40 with Graves' ophthalmopathy and over 55 with stable Graves' hyperthyroidism, was used to find distinguishing TCR V-J signatures. According to the paper, TCR Vbeta CDR3 sequencing was carried out on approximately 140 peripheral blood samples, which came from around 43 ophthalmopathy, approximately 72 hyperthyroidism and some 17 progressor patients. Here is what the overall study found, with its caveats: Ophthalmopathy was separated from stable hyperthyroidism by a 13 V-J signature model, with about 88% sensitivity and just over 81% specificity obtained in cross-validation and 80%/75% obtained in testing. During validation, the model predicted progression to ophthalmopathy a median of about 6.3 months ahead of onset, with around 70% sensitivity and almost 75% specificity. Blood samples also contained most of the expanded thyroid clonotypes (frequency above 0.001), which suggests that blood repertoires may reflect thyroid immune responses. No statistical method was used to fix the sample size in advance, and group allocation was not hidden from the investigators.

This clonotype was picked up many times. This receptor's antigen is unknown. No much larger clone exists at a distance of one base, and base qualities are not known. In the ophthalmopathy patients, disease was moderately to severely active, with a Clinical Activity Score of 3 or more, a NOSPECS grade of 4 or more, and a duration of less than 3 months. Any patient with an uncontrolled infection, another autoimmune disease, pregnancy or lactation was excluded. Clinical symptoms, serum thyroxine and TRAb, thyroid ultrasound, and orbital computed tomography formed the basis for the diagnoses. Ficoll-Paque density gradient centrifugation was used to isolate PBMCs from approximately 10 ml of fresh peripheral blood. Total RNA was extracted with Trizol reagent, and quality was checked on an Agilent 2100 Bioanalyzer. Amplification of TCR beta CDR3 regions was carried out from RNA transcripts. The TCR CDR3 was subjected to a first round of RT-PCR using the HTBI primer set and the Qiagen OneStep RT-PCR kit. Libraries were constructed in a second round of multiplex PCR, after which size selection and purification were carried out. Libraries were sequenced paired-end with 100 bp reads on an Illumina HiSeq2000. Regarding the original processing steps: SOAPnuke was used to process the raw data, with reads discarded if the reads contained adapters or uncalled bases, had a mean Phred below 15, or lacked an exact constant-primer or identifier match. High-quality paired reads were merged with COPE v1.2.5, and unique nucleotide sequences were defined as clonotypes. MiTCR v1.1 was used to align the clonotypes against IMGT TRBV, TRBD and TRBJ reference segments. Analysis was restricted to V-J combinations with a frequency above 0.0001, which covered about 99% of repertoires. The TCS score was defined as F50 (clonal expansion) divided by E x V (chaos), with BLOSUM62-based TCRdist calculated between CDR3 peptides within each V-J. Welch's t-statistics and random forest reduced roughly 500 V-J features to under 15, which were used in a naive Bayes classifier (R e1071). Using fastp trimming at Q25 and MiXCR clonotype assembly, TCRdb reanalyzed the public sequencing data and kept in-frame beta chains. CDR3 protein sequences are deduplicated, and each keeps its most common genes and DNA. The V and J calls follow TCRdb's processing rather than the paper's. Here the sample has nearly 600,000 distinct CDR3 sequences; around 14% occur a single time. Roughly 7.7% of the sample belongs to the ten largest clones.

V and J are trimmed by 6 bases and 0 bases, and the gene matches miss 5 bases of the junction. The CDR3 starts with the cysteine, ends with the phenylalanine, and has 14 residues. CDR3 DNA only is kept here, 42 bases in frame from base 1. Taken from the germline V gene, the CDR1 and CDR2 loops are MNHNS and SASEGT. The sequence was obtained from a woman younger than 30 with Graves' ophthalmopathy. Recombination joined TRBV6-1 with TRBJ2-7; the central 7 bases match TRBD1. Sequencing used blood. In nucleotide form, the sequence is TGTGCCAGCAGGAAGACAGGGAGCTCCTACGAGCAGTACTTC. This sequence encodes CASRKTGSSYEQYF.